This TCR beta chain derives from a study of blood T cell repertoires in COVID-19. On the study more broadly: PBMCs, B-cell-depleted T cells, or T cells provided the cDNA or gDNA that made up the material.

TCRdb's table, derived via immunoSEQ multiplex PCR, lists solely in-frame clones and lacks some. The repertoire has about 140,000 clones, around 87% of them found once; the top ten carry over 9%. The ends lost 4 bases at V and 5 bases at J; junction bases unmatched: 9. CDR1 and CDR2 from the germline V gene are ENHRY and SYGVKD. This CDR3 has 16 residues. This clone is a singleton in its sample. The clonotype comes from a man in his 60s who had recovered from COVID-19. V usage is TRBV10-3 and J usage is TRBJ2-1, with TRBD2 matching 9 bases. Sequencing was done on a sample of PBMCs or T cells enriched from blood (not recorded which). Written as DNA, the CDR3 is TGTGCCATCAGTGGGCCCGGGACTAGCAGTAACAATGAGCAGTTCTTC. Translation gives CAISGPGTSSNNEQFF.